The present T cell receptor beta chain was sequenced within a study of blood T cell repertoires in COVID-19. This clone has just a few counts. Assay: immunoSEQ multiplex PCR; the TCRdb copy retains only in-frame clones and omits some. This table has more than 150,000 clones, roughly four fifths appearing once. This CDR3 contains 16 residues. The V gene's germline CDR1 is SGHRS and CDR2 YFSETQ. With 3 bases clipped from V and 3 bases from J, the junction kept 2 bases outside the gene matches. The specimen was peripheral blood. The TCR comes from an elderly woman with COVID-19, enrolled during active disease. The chain employs TRBV5-1 and TRBJ2-6; TRBD1 matches 11 bases. CDR3 sequence (DNA): TGCGCCAGCAGCTGGACAGGGGGCGGTGGGGCCAACGTCCTGACTTTC. It is translated as CASSWTGGGGANVLTF.